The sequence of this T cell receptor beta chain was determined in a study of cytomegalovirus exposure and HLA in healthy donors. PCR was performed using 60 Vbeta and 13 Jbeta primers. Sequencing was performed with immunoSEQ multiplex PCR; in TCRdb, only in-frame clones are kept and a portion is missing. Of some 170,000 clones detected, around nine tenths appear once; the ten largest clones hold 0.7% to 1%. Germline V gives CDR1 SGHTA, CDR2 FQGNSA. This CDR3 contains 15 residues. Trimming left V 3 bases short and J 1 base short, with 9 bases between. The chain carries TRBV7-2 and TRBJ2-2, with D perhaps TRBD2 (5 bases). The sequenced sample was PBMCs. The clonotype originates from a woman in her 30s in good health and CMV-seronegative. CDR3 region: CASSFAAENTGELFF. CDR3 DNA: TGTGCCAGCAGCTTTGCAGCGGAGAACACCGGGGAGCTGTTTTTT.